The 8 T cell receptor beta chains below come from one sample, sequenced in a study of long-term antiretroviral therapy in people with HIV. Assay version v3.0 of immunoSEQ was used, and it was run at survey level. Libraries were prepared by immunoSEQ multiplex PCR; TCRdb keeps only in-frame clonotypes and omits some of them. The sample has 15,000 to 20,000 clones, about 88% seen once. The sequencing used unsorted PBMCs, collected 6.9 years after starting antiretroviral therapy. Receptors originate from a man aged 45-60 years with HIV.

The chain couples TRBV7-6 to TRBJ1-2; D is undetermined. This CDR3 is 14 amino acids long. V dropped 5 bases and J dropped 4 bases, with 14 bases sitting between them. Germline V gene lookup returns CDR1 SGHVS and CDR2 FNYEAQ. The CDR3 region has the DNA TGTGCCAGCAGCCCCGGCGTGGGCAGCTATGGCTACACCTTC. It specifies CASSPGVGSYGYTF.

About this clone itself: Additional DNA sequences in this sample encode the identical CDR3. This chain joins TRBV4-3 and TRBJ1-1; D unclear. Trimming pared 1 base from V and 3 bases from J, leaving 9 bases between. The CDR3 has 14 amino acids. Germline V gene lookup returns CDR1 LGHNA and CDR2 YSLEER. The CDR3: CASSQVDGYTEAFF. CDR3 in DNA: TGCGCCAGCAGCCAAGTGGACGGATACACTGAAGCTTTCTTT.

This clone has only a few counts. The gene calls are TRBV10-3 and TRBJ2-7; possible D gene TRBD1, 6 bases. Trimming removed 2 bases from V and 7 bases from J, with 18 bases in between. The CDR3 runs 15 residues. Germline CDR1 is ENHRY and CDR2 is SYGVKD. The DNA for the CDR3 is TGTGCCATCAGTGAGACAGAGGACAGCGGCCTAGAGCAGTACTTC. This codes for CAISETEDSGLEQYF.

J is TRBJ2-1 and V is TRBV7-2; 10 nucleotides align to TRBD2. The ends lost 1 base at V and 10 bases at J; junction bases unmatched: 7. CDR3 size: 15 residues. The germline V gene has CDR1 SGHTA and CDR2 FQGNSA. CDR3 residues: CASSLGPSGSGEQFF. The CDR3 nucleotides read TGTGCCAGCAGCTTAGGGCCTAGCGGGAGTGGGGAGCAGTTCTTC. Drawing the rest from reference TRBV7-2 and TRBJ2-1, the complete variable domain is GAGVSQSPSNKVTEKGKDVELRCDPISGHTALYWYRQSLGQGLEFLIYFQGNSAPDKSGLPSDRFSAERTGGSVSTLTIQRTQQEDSAVYLCASSLGPSGSGEQFFGPGTRLTVL.

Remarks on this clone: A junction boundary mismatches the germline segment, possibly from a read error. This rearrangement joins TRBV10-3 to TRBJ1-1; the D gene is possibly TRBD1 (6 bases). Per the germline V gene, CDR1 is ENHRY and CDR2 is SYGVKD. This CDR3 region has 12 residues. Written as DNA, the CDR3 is TGTGCCAGCAGTTACGTCCGGGGGGCAGCTTTCTTT. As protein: CASSYVRGAAFF.

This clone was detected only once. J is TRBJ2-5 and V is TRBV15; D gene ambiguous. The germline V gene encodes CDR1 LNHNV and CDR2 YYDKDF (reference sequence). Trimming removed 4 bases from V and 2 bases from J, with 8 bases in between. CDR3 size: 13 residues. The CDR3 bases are TGTGCCACCAGCACCACAGAACAAGAGACCCAGTACTTC. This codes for CATSTTEQETQYF.

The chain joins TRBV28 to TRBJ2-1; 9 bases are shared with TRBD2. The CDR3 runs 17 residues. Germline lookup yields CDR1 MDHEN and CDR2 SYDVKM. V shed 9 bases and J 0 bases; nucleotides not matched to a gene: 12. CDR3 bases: TGTGCCAGTATCAAATTGGGACTAGCTAGCTCCTACAATGAGCAGTTCTTC. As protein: CASIKLGLASSYNEQFF.

In DNA, the CDR3 is TGTGCCAGCAGCGTAGTTGGGACTGTCTACAATGAGCAGTTCTTC. The encoded protein is CASSVVGTVYNEQFF. The chain is built from TRBV9 and TRBJ2-1; possibly TRBD2 for D (6 bases). This CDR3 is 15 amino acids long. Trimming cost V 0 bases and J 3 bases, with 10 bases left between them. Germline values: CDR1 SGDLS, CDR2 YYNGEE.